The rows below give T cell receptor beta chains drawn from one sample of a study of identical twins. Using its own MiXCR run on the 5' RACE reads, TCRdb lists one record per CDR3 protein. The sample shows 1.5 million to 2 million distinct CDR3 sequences, less than 40% of them seen only once. Sequences were obtained from cord blood. The receptors were sampled from a newborn girl in good health. Both conserved end residues are trimmed from each CDR3. Fields, in order: V gene, CDR3 protein.

TRBV12-3/TRBV12-4,ASSLSGWDQPRH
TRBV11-2,ASSSLNRVNYGYT
TRBV3-1,ASSQVSENRFEAF
TRBV20-1,SARDPGGRATEQY
TRBV12-3/TRBV12-4,ASSLRQPEKLF
TRBV5-1,ASSLENRGNEQY
TRBV28,ASMGRVRHYEQY
TRBV20-1,SARDKVLNQPQH
TRBV4-1,ASSQGQANYGYT
TRBV6-5,ASSPLRGSYEQY
TRBV7-6,ASSLTRSPDTQY
TRBV20-1,SARDWLQTRSYNEQF
TRBV30,AWNQDSGNQPQH
TRBV4-1,ASSQERGKGRSSYEQY
TRBV6-2/TRBV6-3,ASSYSSWGTDTQY
TRBV2,ASSLASGRAAYSYEQY
TRBV5-4,ASSLGAGLAGVGGTDTQY
TRBV13,ASSSLAGPTDTQY
TRBV11-2,ASSRKWTGEYEQY
TRBV20-1,SARESPTSTGELF
TRBV6-1,ASSEGGLSRVGELF
TRBV20-1,SARTGQGGNEQF
TRBV5-5,ASSLNFGFRGQYEQY
TRBV3-1,ASSQGNGRTYGYT
TRBV20-1,SALNRDRGHHYGYT
TRBV28,ASSLWSGVYYNEQF
TRBV7-2,ASSWTGYNEKLF
TRBV2,ASSDRTSGGGSSYNEQF
TRBV20-1,SARSGTSGGTDTQY
TRBV2,ASRTIYRDEQF
TRBV28,ASSLMWVAGKETQY
TRBV20-1,SATGGYSPLH
TRBV5-1,ASQMGLADNEQF
TRBV10-3,AISSPSYNEQY
TRBV11-1,ASSLVRDRSYEQY
TRBV20-1,SARAEGWGTYEQY
TRBV27,ASRSLFTGTRGVETQY
TRBV6-5,ASSPKRGSSYEQY
TRBV6-1,ASSEQREGSQF
TRBV12-3/TRBV12-4,ASSSPGRDTQY
TRBV20-1,SARGDFQYEQY
TRBV10-3,ATARDSSYGYT
TRBV27,ASTKRRIPVPGNEQY
TRBV6-1,ASGVNIQY
TRBV6-1,ASSPPWGDGLQPQH
TRBV20-1,SAGDRPTNEKLF